A selection of T cell receptor beta chains follows, all from one sample in a study of shared clonotypes between healthy human individuals. Only in-frame clones appear in the TCRdb table, and some are missing; sequencing was by immunoSEQ multiplex PCR. The data hold around 500,000 clones, with around 85% observed a single time. Sequencing was performed on PBMCs. The source is a woman aged 40 to 50 in good health. Some clones in this sample may be carry-over from other donors' samples. CDR3s include the opening cysteine and the closing phenylalanine or tryptophan. Fields, in order: V gene, J gene, D gene, clone size, CDR3 DNA, CDR3 protein. D genes are given only for firm matches. Rows give clone size only sometimes, using once, few, many, or a class for an expanded clone.

V gene: TRBV7-9; J gene: TRBJ2-5; D gene: TRBD2; clone size: NA; CDR3 DNA: TGTGCCAGCAGTCCTAGCGGGAGTATTGGGGAGACCCAGTACTTC; CDR3 protein: CASSPSGSIGETQYF
V gene: TRBV30; J gene: TRBJ2-2; D gene: TRBD1; clone size: NA; CDR3 DNA: TGTGCCTGGCAAGGACGGGAAAAACAGGGGGCCCTGACCGGGGAGCTGTTTTTT; CDR3 protein: CAWQGREKQGALTGELFF
V gene: TRBV29-1; J gene: TRBJ2-3; D gene: TRBD2; clone size: NA; CDR3 DNA: TGCAGCGTCCTCTCACTAGCGGGACACACAGATACGCAGTATTTT; CDR3 protein: CSVLSLAGHTDTQYF
V gene: TRBV28; J gene: TRBJ1-3; D gene: TRBD1; clone size: many; CDR3 DNA: TGTGCCAGCAGCTCGCCCCACCAACAGGGGGGAAACACCATATATTTT; CDR3 protein: CASSSPHQQGGNTIYF
V gene: TRBV9; J gene: TRBJ1-3; D gene: NA; clone size: NA; CDR3 DNA: TGTGCCAGCAGCGTAGCTTCAGGGTCTGGAAACACCATATATTTT; CDR3 protein: CASSVASGSGNTIYF
V gene: TRBV29-1; J gene: TRBJ2-7; D gene: TRBD1; clone size: NA; CDR3 DNA: TGCAGCGTCCGGACAGGGTTTTCCTACGAGCAGTACTTC; CDR3 protein: CSVRTGFSYEQYF
V gene: TRBV30; J gene: TRBJ2-1; D gene: TRBD2; clone size: NA; CDR3 DNA: TGTGCCTGCGTAGGGAGGGCCTCCCATTGGAATGAGCAGTTCTTC; CDR3 protein: CACVGRASHWNEQFF
V gene: TRBV28; J gene: TRBJ1-1; D gene: NA; clone size: NA; CDR3 DNA: TGTGCCAGCAGTTTAGGGGCAGCTTCGGGGAGATTGGGAGCTTTCTTT; CDR3 protein: CASSLGAASGRLGAFF
V gene: TRBV7-6; J gene: TRBJ2-7; D gene: NA; clone size: NA; CDR3 DNA: TGTGCCAGCAGCTTCGGAGACTACGAGCAGTACTTC; CDR3 protein: CASSFGDYEQYF
V gene: TRBV7-8; J gene: TRBJ2-7; D gene: TRBD1; clone size: NA; CDR3 DNA: TGTGCCAGCAGCCCGGGAGGGACAGGGGCGTACGAGCAGTACTTC; CDR3 protein: CASSPGGTGAYEQYF
V gene: TRBV5-1; J gene: TRBJ2-7; D gene: TRBD1; clone size: few; CDR3 DNA: TGCGCCAGCAGCTCCCTGACAGGGAACTACGAGCAGTACTTC; CDR3 protein: CASSSLTGNYEQYF
V gene: TRBV11-2; J gene: TRBJ2-2; D gene: NA; clone size: NA; CDR3 DNA: TGTGCCAGCAGCTTATATTGGGGGAGCGACGGGGAGCTGTTTTTT; CDR3 protein: CASSLYWGSDGELFF
V gene: TRBV27; J gene: TRBJ2-1; D gene: TRBD2; clone size: NA; CDR3 DNA: TGTGCCAGCAGTTCACTCGCGGGAGGGCTTTGGAGCTCCTACAATGAGCAGTTCTTC; CDR3 protein: CASSSLAGGLWSSYNEQFF
V gene: TRBV4-3; J gene: TRBJ2-7; D gene: NA; clone size: NA; CDR3 DNA: TGCGCCAGCAGCCAATTTGCGGGGCCCTACGTGCGGTACTTC; CDR3 protein: CASSQFAGPYVRYF
V gene: TRBV28; J gene: TRBJ2-7; D gene: TRBD1; clone size: NA; CDR3 DNA: TGTGCCAGCAGTACGACAGGGGGTCGGGTCTACGAGCAGTACTTC; CDR3 protein: CASSTTGGRVYEQYF
V gene: TRBV28; J gene: TRBJ2-7; D gene: TRBD2; clone size: NA; CDR3 DNA: TGTGCCAGCAGCCCGGGGGGGAAGGGCTCCTACGAGCAGTACTTC; CDR3 protein: CASSPGGKGSYEQYF
V gene: TRBV18; J gene: TRBJ1-2; D gene: TRBD1; clone size: many; CDR3 DNA: TGTGCCAGCTCCTTCGGGACAGGGGATGGCTACACCTTC; CDR3 protein: CASSFGTGDGYTF
V gene: TRBV4-3; J gene: TRBJ2-5; D gene: NA; clone size: NA; CDR3 DNA: TGCGCCAGCAGCCAAGACTCCGAAGAGACCCAGTACTTC; CDR3 protein: CASSQDSEETQYF
V gene: TRBV5-1; J gene: TRBJ2-3; D gene: NA; clone size: NA; CDR3 DNA: TGCGCCAGCAGCTTGGACGGACAAACACTCACAGATACGCAGTATTTT; CDR3 protein: CASSLDGQTLTDTQYF
V gene: TRBV5-1; J gene: TRBJ2-1; D gene: NA; clone size: NA; CDR3 DNA: TGCGCCAGCAGCTTGGGTCGCAATGAGCAGTTCTTC; CDR3 protein: CASSLGRNEQFF
V gene: TRBV6-1; J gene: TRBJ1-2; D gene: NA; clone size: once; CDR3 DNA: TGTGCCAGCAGTAACAACGCTGGGGGAAACTATGGCTACACCTTC; CDR3 protein: CASSNNAGGNYGYTF
V gene: TRBV28; J gene: TRBJ1-1; D gene: NA; clone size: once; CDR3 DNA: TGTGCCAGCAGTTTCTCCCCGCACAGGGTCAGCACTGAAGCTTTCTTT; CDR3 protein: CASSFSPHRVSTEAFF
V gene: TRBV19; J gene: TRBJ1-5; D gene: TRBD1; clone size: few; CDR3 DNA: TGTGCCAGTAGTATTGCGACAGGGTCTGATAGCAATCAGCCCCAGCATTTT; CDR3 protein: CASSIATGSDSNQPQHF
V gene: TRBV2; J gene: TRBJ2-7; D gene: NA; clone size: NA; CDR3 DNA: TGTGCCAGCAGTGAATCCATAGCTGGGGAGCAGTACTTC; CDR3 protein: CASSESIAGEQYF
V gene: TRBV9; J gene: TRBJ2-6; D gene: NA; clone size: NA; CDR3 DNA: TGTGCCAGCAGCTCCCGGACCGGGGCCAACGTCCTGACTTTC; CDR3 protein: CASSSRTGANVLTF
V gene: TRBV7-2; J gene: TRBJ1-1; D gene: NA; clone size: NA; CDR3 DNA: TGTGCCAGCAGCTTACCCACACGGAACACTGAAGCTTTCTTT; CDR3 protein: CASSLPTRNTEAFF
V gene: TRBV2; J gene: TRBJ1-5; D gene: TRBD1; clone size: NA; CDR3 DNA: TGTGCCAGCAGTGGGACAGGGGGTGGTCAGCCCCAGCATTTT; CDR3 protein: CASSGTGGGQPQHF
V gene: TRBV20-1; J gene: TRBJ2-5; D gene: TRBD1; clone size: NA; CDR3 DNA: TGCAGTGCAACAGGGGGGGAGACCCAGTACTTC; CDR3 protein: CSATGGETQYF
V gene: TRBV6-1; J gene: TRBJ1-5; D gene: TRBD1; clone size: NA; CDR3 DNA: TGTGCCAGCAGCCTGGACAGGGCGACTCAGCCCCAGCATTTT; CDR3 protein: CASSLDRATQPQHF
V gene: TRBV2; J gene: TRBJ2-7; D gene: TRBD1; clone size: NA; CDR3 DNA: TGTGCCAGCAGTATAGACAGGGGCCCTTACGAGCAGTACTTC; CDR3 protein: CASSIDRGPYEQYF
V gene: TRBV29-1; J gene: TRBJ2-3; D gene: NA; clone size: once; CDR3 DNA: TGCAGCGTTGAATGGGTAGGCACAGATACGCAGTATTTT; CDR3 protein: CSVEWVGTDTQYF
V gene: TRBV28; J gene: TRBJ2-5; D gene: NA; clone size: NA; CDR3 DNA: TGTGCCAGCACCCTGGGACACCAAGAGACCCAGTACTTC; CDR3 protein: CASTLGHQETQYF
V gene: TRBV7-3; J gene: TRBJ2-5; D gene: TRBD1; clone size: NA; CDR3 DNA: TGTGCCAGCAGCTTAACAGGGACAGGGAAAGAGACCCAGTACTTC; CDR3 protein: CASSLTGTGKETQYF
V gene: TRBV15; J gene: TRBJ1-2; D gene: TRBD1; clone size: NA; CDR3 DNA: TGTGCCACCAACCCGACAGGGGGCGCGGGTGGCTACACCTTC; CDR3 protein: CATNPTGGAGGYTF
V gene: TRBV28; J gene: TRBJ1-3; D gene: NA; clone size: NA; CDR3 DNA: TGTGCCAGCAGTTTAGATGTTGGGGAAACCGGAGGCTCTGGAAACACCATATATTTT; CDR3 protein: CASSLDVGETGGSGNTIYF
V gene: TRBV5-6; J gene: TRBJ1-1; D gene: TRBD1; clone size: NA; CDR3 DNA: TGTGCCAGCAGCTTCGGGACAGGGGGACTATACACTGAAGCTTTCTTT; CDR3 protein: CASSFGTGGLYTEAFF
V gene: TRBV29-1; J gene: TRBJ1-2; D gene: NA; clone size: NA; CDR3 DNA: TGCAGCGTTGAAGATCGGGGTACATGGAATGGCTACACCTTC; CDR3 protein: CSVEDRGTWNGYTF
V gene: TRBV27; J gene: TRBJ2-7; D gene: TRBD1; clone size: NA; CDR3 DNA: TGTGCCAGCAGTTTTGACAGGACAGGGACCTACGAGCAGTACTTC; CDR3 protein: CASSFDRTGTYEQYF
V gene: TRBV10-3; J gene: TRBJ2-3; D gene: NA; clone size: NA; CDR3 DNA: TGTGCCATCAGTGTTGAGACTAGCACAGATACGCAGTATTTT; CDR3 protein: CAISVETSTDTQYF
V gene: TRBV11-1; J gene: TRBJ2-7; D gene: NA; clone size: NA; CDR3 DNA: TGTGCCAGCGCCTGGGGCGGAGGGGCCTACGAGCAGTACTTC; CDR3 protein: CASAWGGGAYEQYF
V gene: TRBV19; J gene: TRBJ2-7; D gene: TRBD1; clone size: NA; CDR3 DNA: TGTGCCAGTAGTATGAAGGACAGGGTCTCCTACGAGCAGTACTTC; CDR3 protein: CASSMKDRVSYEQYF
V gene: TRBV5-4; J gene: TRBJ2-7; D gene: NA; clone size: NA; CDR3 DNA: TGTGCCAGCAGCTCCCGTGGGATACCTTGGCGTTCCGAGCAGTACTTC; CDR3 protein: CASSSRGIPWRSEQYF
V gene: TRBV28; J gene: TRBJ1-5; D gene: NA; clone size: many; CDR3 DNA: TGTGCCAGCAGTTCAGTCTCAGGCAGCAATCAGCCCCAGCATTTT; CDR3 protein: CASSSVSGSNQPQHF
V gene: TRBV7-2; J gene: TRBJ1-2; D gene: TRBD1; clone size: once; CDR3 DNA: TGTGCCAGCAGCTTAACAGGGGAGGTTGGCTACACCTTC; CDR3 protein: CASSLTGEVGYTF
V gene: TRBV6-5; J gene: TRBJ2-1; D gene: TRBD2; clone size: NA; CDR3 DNA: TGTGCCAGCAGCAGACTAGCGGGAACCAATGAGCAGTTCTTC; CDR3 protein: CASSRLAGTNEQFF
V gene: TRBV10-2; J gene: TRBJ1-5; D gene: NA; clone size: few; CDR3 DNA: TGCGCCAGCAGTGAGTTCGGAACGGGGCAGCCCCAGCATTTT; CDR3 protein: CASSEFGTGQPQHF
V gene: TRBV11-2; J gene: TRBJ2-7; D gene: TRBD1; clone size: NA; CDR3 DNA: TGTGCCAGCAGCCCTTTAGGAGGACAGGGTGTTCTCGAGCAGTACTTC; CDR3 protein: CASSPLGGQGVLEQYF
V gene: TRBV25-1; J gene: TRBJ2-1; D gene: TRBD2; clone size: few; CDR3 DNA: TGTGCCAGCAGTAGACTAGCGGGAGGGTTCAATGAGCAGTTCTTC; CDR3 protein: CASSRLAGGFNEQFF
V gene: TRBV7-9; J gene: TRBJ2-4; D gene: NA; clone size: NA; CDR3 DNA: TGTGCCAGCAGCGCAAGCGTGTCAAAAAACATTCAGTACTTC; CDR3 protein: CASSASVSKNIQYF
V gene: TRBV5-1; J gene: TRBJ2-5; D gene: NA; clone size: many; CDR3 DNA: TGCGCCAGCAGCTTTGACTCCTTTACCCAGTACTTC; CDR3 protein: CASSFDSFTQYF
V gene: TRBV6-1; J gene: TRBJ2-7; D gene: TRBD1; clone size: NA; CDR3 DNA: TGTGCCAGCAGTGAAGGGGGCGACAGGGTCCCCAAGTTC; CDR3 protein: CASSEGGDRVPKF